One and the same sample provided the 26 T cell receptor beta chains below, sequenced in a study of metastatic and nonmetastatic thyroid tumors. Thyroid surgery took place with no prior treatment in any patient. From the PCR reads, TCRdb re-called clones with MiXCR. The sample carries roughly 44,000 clones, 24% recorded once. Sequenced: tumor tissue. The source of these receptors is a female donor with papillary thyroid cancer or a benign thyroid nodule (not recorded which). Some clones in this sample may be carry-over from other donors' samples.

This CDR3 reads CASSMATLGTEAFF. DNA of the CDR3: TGTGCCAGTAGTATGGCCACCTTGGGGACTGAAGCTTTCTTT. The V gene is TRBV19, the J gene TRBJ1-1; D not certain. Germline values: CDR1 LNHDA, CDR2 SQIVND (reference sequence). CDR3 length: 14 amino acids. V lost 3 bases, J lost 5 bases, and 13 bases lay in between.

This clone was detected a few times. This likely comes from a read error, as the CDR3 has no conserved phenylalanine or tryptophan at its end. V and J are TRBV27 and TRBJ2-7, with 9 bases that match TRBD1. In germline, CDR1 is MNHEY, CDR2 SMNVEV (reference sequence). This CDR3 has 15 amino acids. Trimming removed 5 bases from V and 7 bases from J; junction bases left unmatched: 12. The CDR3 sequence: CASSKDRQGGKEQYL. The CDR3 region has the DNA TGTGCCAGCAGTAAAGATCGACAGGGGGGCAAGGAGCAGTACTTA.

The chain has TRBV20-1 and TRBJ1-2; TRBD1 might be the D (5 bases). The CDR3 runs 14 residues. The germline gives CDR1 DFQATT, CDR2 SNEGSKA (reference sequence). V was pared by 0 bases and J by 8 bases, with 16 bases between. The CDR3 DNA is TGCAGTGCTAGAGATAGGTGGGGACTGAAAGGCTACACCTTC. The encoded protein is CSARDRWGLKGYTF.

CDR3 residues: CASSLGGSHSYEQYF. For the CDR3, the DNA is TGCGCCAGCAGCTTGGGCGGGAGCCACTCCTACGAGCAGTACTTC. This chain connects TRBV5-1 to TRBJ2-7; 7 nucleotides line up with TRBD2. The CDR3 contains 15 residues. Losses at the gene ends were 0 bases for V and 0 bases for J; bases not matched to a gene: 3. CDR1 and CDR2 from the germline V gene are SGHRS and YFSETQ. Full variable domain (outside the CDR3, taken from reference TRBV5-1 and TRBJ2-7): KAGVTQTPRYLIKTRGQQVTLSCSPISGHRSVSWYQQTPGQGLQFLFEYFSETQRNKGNFPGRFSGRQFSNSRSEMNVSTLELGDSALYLCASSLGGSHSYEQYFGPGTRLTVT.

This clone was picked up many times. This rearrangement joins TRBV6-6 to TRBJ2-3, with TRBD2 as a possible D gene (6 bases). The germline V and J ends were trimmed by 2 bases and 6 bases, with 9 bases remaining between them. CDR1 MNHNY and CDR2 SVGAGI come from the germline V gene (reference sequence). CDR3 length: 13 amino acids. CDR3: CASSYRETDTQYF. For the CDR3, the DNA is TGTGCCAGCAGTTACCGGGAGACCGATACGCAGTATTTT.

There are many counts of this clone. The V call is TRBV28, the J call TRBJ1-1, with 9 bases lining up with TRBD1. V trimming: 5 bases; J trimming: 1 base; junction bases outside the gene matches: 5. The CDR3 length is 15 residues. Looked up from germline, CDR1 is MDHEN and CDR2 is SYDVKM. In DNA form, the CDR3 reads TGTGCCAGCAGTCCACAGGGGGCTACGAACACTGAAGCTTTCTTT. Encoded protein: CASSPQGATNTEAFF.

This clone was counted a few times. The rearrangement uses TRBV16 and TRBJ1-3; D perhaps matches TRBD1 (5 bases). CDR1 and CDR2 from the germline V gene are KGHSY and FQNENV. V was cut by 4 bases and J by 4 bases, with 11 bases left in between. The length of the CDR3 is 14 residues. The CDR3 region is CASSPPGEGNTIYF. DNA of the CDR3: TGTGCCAGCAGCCCCCCGGGGGAAGGAAACACCATATATTTT.

This clone was seen many times. The chain has TRBV5-4 and TRBJ2-5; 7 nucleotides agree with TRBD1. The CDR3 totals 14 residues. Germline CDR1 is SGHNT and CDR2 is YYREEE (reference sequence). The V gene end was trimmed by 6 bases and the J gene end by 1 base; junction bases not matched to a gene: 6. CDR3: CASNIGTAQETQYF. DNA for the CDR3: TGTGCCAGCAATATCGGGACAGCCCAAGAGACCCAGTACTTC.

This clone has a count of ten or more. The chain joins TRBV4-2 to TRBJ2-2; possibly TRBD2 for D (6 bases). The CDR3 has 15 residues. In germline, CDR1 is LGHNA, CDR2 YNFKEQ. The V and J ends lost 0 bases and 2 bases respectively, with 7 bases between them. CDR3 bases: TGTGCCAGCAGCCAAGAGGAGGGAAACACCGGGGAGCTGTTTTTT. It translates to CASSQEEGNTGELFF.

This clone was detected ten times or more. The V and J genes are TRBV7-6 and TRBJ1-4; D is perhaps TRBD1 (5 bases). Germline CDR1 and CDR2: SGHVS and FNYEAQ. Trimming took 5 bases from V and 0 from J, leaving 13 bases between them. The CDR3 is 16 amino acids. CDR3 DNA: TGTGCCAGCAGCCCCACTGGGGGGTCAACTAATGAAAAACTGTTTTTT. Translating gives CASSPTGGSTNEKLFF.

This clone appeared a few times. The CDR3 DNA sequence: TGTGCCAGCACGCCCGCAGGGACAGCGAACACCGGGGAGCTGTTTTTT. As protein: CASTPAGTANTGELFF. The rearrangement joins TRBV6-1 to TRBJ2-2, with TRBD1 matching 7 bases. CDR3 length equals 16 residues. Germline V gives CDR1 MNHNS, CDR2 SASEGT. With 7 bases clipped from V and 0 bases from J, the junction kept 8 bases outside the gene matches.

The V call is TRBV11-2, the J call TRBJ2-7; the match to TRBD2 covers 10 bases. CDR3 size: 16 residues. Germline V lookup: CDR1 SGHAT, CDR2 FQNNGV. The J segment lost 8 bases and the V segment lost 5 bases, leaving 15 bases of the junction unmatched. Written as DNA, the CDR3 is TGTGCCAGCAGCCCCGCAGCGGGAGGGCCTCGTGGGCAGCAGTACTTC. This gives the protein CASSPAAGGPRGQQYF.

In this sample, this clone turned up a few times. V gene TRBV6-5 combines with J gene TRBJ2-2; 11 nucleotides match TRBD2. This CDR3 spans 15 amino acids. Germline V lookup: CDR1 MNHEY, CDR2 SVGAGI. V lost 6 bases to trimming and J lost 6 bases; unmatched junction nucleotides: 6. The CDR3 nucleotides read TGTGCCAGCAGCTATAGCGGGAGGGCCCCCGGGGAGCTGTTTTTT. Translation: CASSYSGRAPGELFF.

This sequence joins TRBV20-1 and TRBJ2-1; D could derive from TRBD1 or TRBD2 (5 bases each). There are 14 residues in the CDR3. V gave up 5 bases and J gave up 4 bases, with 15 bases separating them. Germline-derived CDR1 and CDR2 are DFQATT and SNEGSKA (reference sequence). CDR3 in amino acids: CSAGSGHAYNEQFF. In nucleotides, the CDR3 is TGCAGTGCTGGGAGCGGACACGCATACAATGAGCAGTTCTTC.

This clone came up a few times. The V and J genes are TRBV6-1 and TRBJ2-1; 9 bases map to TRBD2. CDR1 and CDR2 from the germline V gene are MNHNS and SASEGT. Trimming cost V 3 bases and J 6 bases; bases outside gene matches: 6. The CDR3 runs 15 residues. The CDR3 here is CASSDGAGGVNEQFF. CDR3 nucleotides: TGTGCCAGCAGTGATGGAGCGGGAGGTGTCAATGAGCAGTTCTTC.

This chain joins TRBV6-1 and TRBJ2-6; a weak D match, TRBD1 (5 bases). Trimming shortened V by 0 bases and J by 17 bases, and 20 bases separated the two germline ends. This CDR3 is 15 amino acids long. Germline CDR1 reads MNHNS; CDR2 reads SASEGT. The CDR3 loop reads CASSEAPDTANVVTF. The CDR3 DNA reads as TGTGCCAGCAGTGAAGCCCCGGACACGGCCAACGTGGTGACTTTC.

Many counts were recorded for this clone. The CDR3 is CASSPRTSGYNEQFF. The CDR3 DNA reads TGCGCCAGCAGCCCCAGGACTAGCGGCTACAATGAGCAGTTCTTC. The gene calls are TRBV4-1 and TRBJ2-1; 10 bases are shared with TRBD2. The CDR3 loop spans 15 amino acids. The ends lost 4 bases at V and 3 bases at J; junction bases unmatched: 3. Germline CDR1 is MGHRA and CDR2 is YSYEKL.

The chain is built from TRBV5-1 and TRBJ2-1, with 10 bases matching TRBD2. This CDR3 is 15 amino acids long. Germline loops: CDR1 SGHRS, CDR2 YFSETQ. Germline trimming cut 4 bases from V and 5 bases from J; bases unmatched to any gene: 6. CDR3 coding DNA: TGCGCCAGCAGCCCGGACCTAGCGGGGGACAATGAGCAGTTCTTC. This encodes CASSPDLAGDNEQFF.

The rearrangement uses TRBV5-1 and TRBJ2-3; D ambiguous. Germline CDR1 is SGHRS and CDR2 is YFSETQ. The CDR3 totals 14 residues. V was shortened by 6 bases and J by 5 bases, with 16 bases between the two germline ends. CDR3 region: CASTVGLALDTQYF. CDR3 nucleotides: TGCGCCAGCACTGTGGGTCTCGCCTTAGATACGCAGTATTTT.

The chain couples TRBV2 to TRBJ2-5; D is possibly TRBD1 (7 bases). From germline, CDR1 is SNHLY and CDR2 FYNNEI. CDR3 length: 14 residues. Trimming took 4 bases from V and 5 from J, leaving 14 bases between them. The CDR3, as DNA: TGTGCCAGCAGTGCGGAGGGGGCATGGGAGACCCAGTACTTC. Translation gives CASSAEGAWETQYF.

The sample holds many counts of this clone. The chain employs TRBV7-9 and TRBJ1-1, with 9 bases that match TRBD1. V lost 2 bases to trimming and J lost 1 base; unmatched junction nucleotides: 14. The CDR3 runs to 19 residues. Germline-derived CDR1 and CDR2 are SEHNR and FQNEAQ (reference sequence). DNA for the CDR3: TGTGCCAGCAGCTTAAATCCGGGGGGGACAGGGCTTACGAACACTGAAGCTTTCTTT. This encodes CASSLNPGGTGLTNTEAFF.

The table lists this clone with many counts. The chain links TRBV18 to TRBJ1-2, with D possibly TRBD1 on 6 matching bases. The CDR3 extends over 15 amino acids. Germline-derived CDR1 and CDR2 are KGHSH and LQKENI. V lost 2 bases and J lost 6, with 16 bases in between. The CDR3 DNA sequence: TGTGCCAGCTCACCAGAGATAGACAGGTGGAATGGCTACACCTTC. This encodes CASSPEIDRWNGYTF.

The chain has TRBV12-3 or TRBV12-4 and TRBJ2-7, with 12 bases lining up with TRBD1. The CDR3 length is 14 residues. Trimming took 6 bases from V and 5 from J; bases not matched to a gene: 5. The CDR3 is CASSLGTGGDEQYF. The CDR3 DNA reads TGTGCCAGCAGCCTCGGGACAGGGGGCGACGAGCAGTACTTC.

This clone has at least ten counts. This rearrangement joins TRBV9 to TRBJ2-1, with 7 bases that match TRBD2. Germline loops: CDR1 SGDLS, CDR2 YYNGEE. The J segment lost 0 bases and the V segment lost 3 bases, leaving 9 bases of the junction unmatched. The CDR3 has 17 amino acids. The CDR3 coding sequence is TGTGCCAGCAGCGGGGGAGGGGAGACTAACTCCTACAATGAGCAGTTCTTC. Translating gives CASSGGGETNSYNEQFF.

The rearrangement links TRBV7-2 to TRBJ1-6; D may be TRBD1 (5 bases). Germline CDR1 is SGHTA and CDR2 is FQGNSA. The CDR3 covers 14 residues. Trimming cost V 2 bases and J 7 bases, with 9 bases left between them. The CDR3 loop reads CASSLRDGNSPLHF. The CDR3 nucleotides read TGTGCCAGCAGCTTAAGGGACGGGAATTCACCCCTCCACTTT.

This clone was seen ten or more times. The chain has TRBV6-4 and TRBJ2-3; 14 nucleotides line up with TRBD2. Germline V CDR1 and CDR2: MRHNA, SNTAGT. V gave up 2 bases and J gave up 4 bases; unmatched junction bases: 2. This CDR3 comprises 16 residues. CDR3 bases: TGTGCCAGCAGTGACGGGACTAGCGGGGGATCAGATACGCAGTATTTT. Translation gives CASSDGTSGGSDTQYF.